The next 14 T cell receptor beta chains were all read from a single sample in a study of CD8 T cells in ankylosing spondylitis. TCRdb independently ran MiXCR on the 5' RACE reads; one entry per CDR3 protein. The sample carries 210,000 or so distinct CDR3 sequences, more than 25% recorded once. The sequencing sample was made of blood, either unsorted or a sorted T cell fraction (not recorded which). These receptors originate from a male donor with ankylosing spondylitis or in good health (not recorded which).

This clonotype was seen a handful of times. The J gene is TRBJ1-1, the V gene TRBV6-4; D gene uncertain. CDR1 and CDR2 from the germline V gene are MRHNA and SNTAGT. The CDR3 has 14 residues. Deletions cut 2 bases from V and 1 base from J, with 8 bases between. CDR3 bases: TGTGCCAGCAGTGACAGAGCAGAGAACACTGAAGCTTTCTTT. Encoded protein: CASSDRAENTEAFF.

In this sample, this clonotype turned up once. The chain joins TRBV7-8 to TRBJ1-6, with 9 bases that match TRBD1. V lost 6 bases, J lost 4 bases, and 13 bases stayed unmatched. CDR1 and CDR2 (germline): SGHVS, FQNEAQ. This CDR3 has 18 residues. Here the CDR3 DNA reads TGTGCCAGCAGTCAGTCCCGGGACAGGGTTGGGTATAATTCACCCCTCCACTTT. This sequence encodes CASSQSRDRVGYNSPLHF.

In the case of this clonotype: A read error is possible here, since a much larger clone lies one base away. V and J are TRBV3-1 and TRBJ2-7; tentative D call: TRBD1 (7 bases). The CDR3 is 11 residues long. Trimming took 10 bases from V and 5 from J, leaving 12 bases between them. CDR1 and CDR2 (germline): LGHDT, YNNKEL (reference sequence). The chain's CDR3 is CATRGAHEQYF. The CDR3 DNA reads TGTGCCACCAGGGGGGCCCACGAGCAGTACTTC.

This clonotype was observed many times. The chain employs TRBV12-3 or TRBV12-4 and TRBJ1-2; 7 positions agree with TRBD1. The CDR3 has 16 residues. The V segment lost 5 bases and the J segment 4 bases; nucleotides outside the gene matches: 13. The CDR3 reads CASSTPGQLNLYGYTF. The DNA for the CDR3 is TGTGCCAGCAGTACCCCGGGACAGTTAAATCTCTATGGCTACACCTTC.

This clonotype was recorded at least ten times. The DNA for the CDR3 is TGTGCCACCAGCGGGGAGTCTGAATCTCCGCTAGCCAAAAACATTCAGTACTTC. Encoded protein: CATSGESESPLAKNIQYF. The chain couples TRBV15 to TRBJ2-4; D may be TRBD2 (5 bases). Trimming left V 5 bases short and J 0 bases short, with 20 bases between. Germline CDR1 and CDR2: LNHNV and YYDKDF (reference sequence). The CDR3 contains 18 residues.

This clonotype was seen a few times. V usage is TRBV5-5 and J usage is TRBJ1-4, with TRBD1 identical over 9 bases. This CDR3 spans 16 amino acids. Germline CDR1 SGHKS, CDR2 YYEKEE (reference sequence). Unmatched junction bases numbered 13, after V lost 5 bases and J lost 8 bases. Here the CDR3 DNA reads TGTGCCAGCAGTTACTCCGGGACAGGGTCCAAAGAAAAACTGTTTTTT. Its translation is CASSYSGTGSKEKLFF.

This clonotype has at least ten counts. CDR3 residues: CASTTLNRSDTQYF. CDR3 coding DNA: TGCGCCAGCACCACTTTGAACCGCTCAGATACGCAGTATTTT. The rearrangement uses TRBV5-1 and TRBJ2-3; D not certain. The germline V gene has CDR1 SGHRS and CDR2 YFSETQ. This CDR3 region has 14 residues. Trimming shortened V by 6 bases and J by 4 bases, and 15 bases separated the two germline ends.

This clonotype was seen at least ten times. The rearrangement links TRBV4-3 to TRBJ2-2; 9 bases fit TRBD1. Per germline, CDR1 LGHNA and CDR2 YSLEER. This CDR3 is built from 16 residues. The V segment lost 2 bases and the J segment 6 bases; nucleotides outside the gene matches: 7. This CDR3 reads CASSQTLQGASGELFF. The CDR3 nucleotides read TGCGCCAGCAGCCAAACCTTACAGGGGGCCTCCGGGGAGCTGTTTTTT.

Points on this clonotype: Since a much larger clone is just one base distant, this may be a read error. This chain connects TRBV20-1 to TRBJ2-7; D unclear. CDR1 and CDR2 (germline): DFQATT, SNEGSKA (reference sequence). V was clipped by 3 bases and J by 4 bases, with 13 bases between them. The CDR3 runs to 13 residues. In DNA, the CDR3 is TGCAGTGCTAGCTTCGGCCAACCGTACGAGCAGTACTTC. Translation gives CSASFGQPYEQYF.

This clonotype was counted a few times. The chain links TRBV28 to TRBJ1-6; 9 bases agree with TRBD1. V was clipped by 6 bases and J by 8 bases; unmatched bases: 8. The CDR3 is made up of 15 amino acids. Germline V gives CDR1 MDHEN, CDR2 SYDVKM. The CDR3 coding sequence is TGTGCCAGCAGCTCCCCGGGACAGGGTTATTCACCCCTCCACTTT. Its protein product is CASSSPGQGYSPLHF.

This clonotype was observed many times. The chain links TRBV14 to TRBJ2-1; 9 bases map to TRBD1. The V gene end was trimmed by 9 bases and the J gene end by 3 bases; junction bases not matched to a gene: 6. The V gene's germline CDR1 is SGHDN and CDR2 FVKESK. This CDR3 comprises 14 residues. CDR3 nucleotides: TGTGCCAGTTCCGACAGGGGGTACTACAATGAGCAGTTCTTC. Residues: CASSDRGYYNEQFF. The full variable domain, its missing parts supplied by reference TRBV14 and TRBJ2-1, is EAGVTQFPSHSVIEKGQTVTLRCDPISGHDNLYWYRRVMGKEIKFLLHFVKESKQDESGMPNNRFLAERTGGTYSTLKVQPAELEDSGVYFCASSDRGYYNEQFFGPGTRLTVL.

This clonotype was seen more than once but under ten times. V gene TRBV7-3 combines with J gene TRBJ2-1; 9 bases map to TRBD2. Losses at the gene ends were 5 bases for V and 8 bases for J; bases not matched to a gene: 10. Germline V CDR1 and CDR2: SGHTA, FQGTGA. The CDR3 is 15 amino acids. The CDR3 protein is CASSPQGLASHEQFF. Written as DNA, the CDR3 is TGTGCCAGCAGCCCACAGGGACTAGCTTCACATGAGCAGTTCTTC.

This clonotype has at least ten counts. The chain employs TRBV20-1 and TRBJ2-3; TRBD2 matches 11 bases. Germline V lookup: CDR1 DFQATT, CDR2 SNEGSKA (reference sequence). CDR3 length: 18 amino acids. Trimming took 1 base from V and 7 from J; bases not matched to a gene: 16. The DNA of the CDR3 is TGCAGTGCTAGAGGTATCAATAGGACTAGCGGGCGTCAGTATACGCAGTATTTT. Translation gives CSARGINRTSGRQYTQYF.

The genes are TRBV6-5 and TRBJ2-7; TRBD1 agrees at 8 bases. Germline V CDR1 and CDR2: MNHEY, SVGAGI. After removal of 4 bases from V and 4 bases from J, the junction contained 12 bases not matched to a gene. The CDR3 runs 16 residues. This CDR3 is CASSWGARGPSYEQYF. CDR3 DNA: TGTGCCAGCAGTTGGGGGGCCAGGGGGCCATCATACGAGCAGTACTTC.